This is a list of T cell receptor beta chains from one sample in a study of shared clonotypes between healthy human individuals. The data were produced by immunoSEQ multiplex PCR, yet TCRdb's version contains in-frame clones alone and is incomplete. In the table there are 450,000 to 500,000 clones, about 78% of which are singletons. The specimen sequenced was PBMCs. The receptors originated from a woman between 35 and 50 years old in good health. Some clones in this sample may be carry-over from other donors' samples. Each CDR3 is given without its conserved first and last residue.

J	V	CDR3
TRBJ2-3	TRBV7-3	ASSPTPPGTDTQY
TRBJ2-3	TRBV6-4	ASSDWGTSSTDTQY
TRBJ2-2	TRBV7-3	ASSLIAGGELF
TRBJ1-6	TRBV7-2	ASSLALRANSPLH
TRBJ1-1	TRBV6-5	ASSYGGPTEAF
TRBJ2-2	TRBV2	ASTWTGGYTGELF
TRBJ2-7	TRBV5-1	ASRSGTSGEYEQY
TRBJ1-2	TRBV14	ASSRQGYGYT
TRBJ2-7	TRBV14	ASSQGWGSGSYEQY
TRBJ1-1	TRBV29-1	SVDPWPGVNTEAF
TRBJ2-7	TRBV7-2	ASSLNRGSGHEQY
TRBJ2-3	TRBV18	ASSPIAGWSADTQY
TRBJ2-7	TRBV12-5	ASGLPRGVVRVEQY
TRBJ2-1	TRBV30	AWQTSGRRNEQF
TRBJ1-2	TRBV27	ASRKTGAGSYGYT
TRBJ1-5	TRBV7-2	ASSLVGGLGQPQH
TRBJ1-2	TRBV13	ASRAGPLNYGYT
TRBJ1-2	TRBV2	ASKDTLLGGSYGYT
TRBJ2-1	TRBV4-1	ASSQDGGLAGGTYNEQF
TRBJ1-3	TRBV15	ATISDRGGNTIY
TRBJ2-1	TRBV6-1	ASRALSGGEQF
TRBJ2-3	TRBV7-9	ASSLARLAGRAQY
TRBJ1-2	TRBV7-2	ASSLVGGAGYGYT
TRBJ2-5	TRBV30	AWSARRETQY
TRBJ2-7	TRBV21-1	ASTKIEDRETTYEQY
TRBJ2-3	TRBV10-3	AISDRGTDTQY
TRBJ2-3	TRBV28	ASRHGASSTDTQY
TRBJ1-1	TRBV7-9	VSSLQMNTEAF
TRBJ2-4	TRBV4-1	ASSQWWLAGGGNIQY
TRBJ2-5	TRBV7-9	ASSSGQGIETQY
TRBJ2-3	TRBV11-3	ASSSGLGTDTQY
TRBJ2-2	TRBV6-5	ASSRGSNTGELF
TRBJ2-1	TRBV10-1	ASSEGLAGGMSSYNEQF
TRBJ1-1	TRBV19	ASSPAHGGTEAF
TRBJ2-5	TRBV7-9	ASSLGGGRGQTQY
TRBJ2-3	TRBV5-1	ASSLRLAGGSSTDTQY
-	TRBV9	ASSVGLAATYEQY
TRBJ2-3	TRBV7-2	ASSFGPTTGTDTQY
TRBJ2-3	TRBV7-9	ASSLGTSGGADTQY
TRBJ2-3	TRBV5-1	ASSLKSLAGGTSTDTQY
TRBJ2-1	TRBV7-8	ASSLVGAVGNEQF
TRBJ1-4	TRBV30	AWGRQGNEKLF
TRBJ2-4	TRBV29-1	SVERLGGWDKNIQY
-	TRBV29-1	SVRTSGTYEQY
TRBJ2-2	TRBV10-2	ASSESAGSGTGELF
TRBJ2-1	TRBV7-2	ASSLVGTYNEQF
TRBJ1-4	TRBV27	ASSLSGTLNEKLF
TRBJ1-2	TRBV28	ASSPERGYT
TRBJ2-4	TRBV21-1	ASGTVGAKNIQY
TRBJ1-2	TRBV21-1	ASSKSNY
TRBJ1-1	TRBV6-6	ASKGDRFEAF
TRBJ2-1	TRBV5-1	ASSLILAGAYNEQF
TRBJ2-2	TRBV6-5	ASRLAGVGAGELF
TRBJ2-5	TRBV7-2	ASSFGTGQETQY
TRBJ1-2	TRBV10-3	ASGQGYDGYT